The clone carrying this TCR beta chain was observed many times. Antigen: not known. Two oligonucleotides, mixed equimolar, formed the beta constant-region primer covering TRBC1 and TRBC2. Each CDR3 protein gets one entry after TCRdb re-called the UMI-ligation and nested PCR reads with MiXCR. Altogether under 100,000 distinct CDR3 sequences are present, roughly 7% being singletons, with the ten largest covering more than 1.5%. Cells stained for CD3, CD4, CD8, CD45RA and CD27 were sorted into four subsets. The V and J ends lost 5 bases and 0 bases respectively, with 14 bases between them. Germline V CDR1 and CDR2: MNHNY, SVGAGI (reference sequence). The CDR3 is 15 amino acids. The sample originates from a study of naive and memory T cell subsets. Study-wide points: Clonotypes are single alpha or beta chains, not paired receptors. Naive and memory repertoire findings lacked a ground truth for validation. Diversity fell and Gini index rose from naive through CM, EM, EMRA.

V and J are TRBV6-6 and TRBJ2-7; D is undetermined. Sequenced: central memory CD4+ T cells from blood. This receptor was obtained from a human donor in good health. The CDR3 DNA follows: TGTGCCAGCAGTAGCCCCTCCCGGAGCTCCTACGAGCAGTACTTC. It specifies CASSSPSRSSYEQYF.